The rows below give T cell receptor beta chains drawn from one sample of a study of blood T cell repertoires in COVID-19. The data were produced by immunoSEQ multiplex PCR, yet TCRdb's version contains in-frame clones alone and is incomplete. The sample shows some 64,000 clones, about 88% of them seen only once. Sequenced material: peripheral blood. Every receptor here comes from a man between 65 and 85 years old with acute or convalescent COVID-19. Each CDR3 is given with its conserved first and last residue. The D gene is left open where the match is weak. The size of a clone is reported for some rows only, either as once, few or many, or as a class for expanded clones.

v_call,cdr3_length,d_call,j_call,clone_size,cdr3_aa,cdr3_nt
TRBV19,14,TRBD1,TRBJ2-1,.,CASGDRGSRNEQFF,TGTGCCAGTGGGGACAGGGGTTCACGGAATGAGCAGTTCTTC
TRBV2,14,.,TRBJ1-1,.,CASSKQGANTEAFF,TGTGCCAGCAGTAAACAGGGTGCGAACACTGAAGCTTTCTTT
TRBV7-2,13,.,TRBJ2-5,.,CASSLDYQETQYF,TGTGCCAGCAGCTTAGACTATCAAGAGACCCAGTACTTC
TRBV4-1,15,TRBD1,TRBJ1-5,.,CASSPLRGPNQPQHF,TGCGCCAGCAGCCCCCTCAGGGGGCCCAATCAGCCCCAGCATTTT
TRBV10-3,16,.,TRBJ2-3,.,CAISDWGATSTDTQYF,TGTGCCATCAGTGATTGGGGCGCCACTAGCACAGATACGCAGTATTTT
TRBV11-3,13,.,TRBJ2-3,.,CASSIGSTDTQYF,TGTGCCAGCAGCATCGGGAGCACAGATACGCAGTATTTT
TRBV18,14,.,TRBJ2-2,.,CASSTGQNTGELFF,TGTGCCAGCTCAACAGGACAGAACACCGGGGAGCTGTTTTTT
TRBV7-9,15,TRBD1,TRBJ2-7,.,CASSLPTGLPYEQYF,TGTGCCAGCAGCTTACCGACAGGGTTGCCCTACGAGCAGTACTTC
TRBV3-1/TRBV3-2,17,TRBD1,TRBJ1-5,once,CASSEGTGGWTNQPQHF,TGTGCCAGCAGCGAAGGGACAGGGGGGTGGACGAATCAGCCCCAGCATTTT
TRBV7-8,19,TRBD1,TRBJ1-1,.,CASSLRPKDRVASNTEAFF,TGTGCCAGCAGCTTACGGCCGAAGGACAGGGTGGCCTCCAACACTGAAGCTTTCTTT
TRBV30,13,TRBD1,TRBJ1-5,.,CAWNTGGVQPQHF,TGTGCCTGGAATACAGGGGGCGTGCAGCCCCAGCATTTT
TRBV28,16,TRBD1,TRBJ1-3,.,CASSLYGTGSGNTIYF,TGTGCCAGCAGTTTGTATGGGACAGGGTCTGGAAACACCATATATTTT
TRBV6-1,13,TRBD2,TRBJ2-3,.,CASSEQRGYTQYF,TGTGCCAGCAGTGAACAGCGGGGCTATACGCAGTATTTT
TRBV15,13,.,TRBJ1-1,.,CASSGSVVSEAFF,TGTGCCAGCTCCGGGTCTGTTGTCTCTGAAGCTTTCTTT
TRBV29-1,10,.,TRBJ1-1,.,CSVRLEGAFF,TGCAGCGTCCGACTAGAGGGAGCTTTCTTT
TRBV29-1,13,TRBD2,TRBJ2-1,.,CSWDVAGYNEQFF,TGCAGCTGGGACGTAGCGGGCTACAATGAGCAGTTCTTC
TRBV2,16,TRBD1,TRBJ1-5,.,CASRGRTGGRNQPQHF,TGTGCCAGCAGGGGACGAACAGGGGGGCGCAATCAGCCCCAGCATTTT
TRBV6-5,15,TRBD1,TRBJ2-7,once,CASSSTKTGLYEQYF,TGTGCCAGCAGTTCGACGAAGACAGGGCTATACGAGCAGTACTTC
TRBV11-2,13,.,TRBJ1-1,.,CASSILYAGMAFF,TGTGCCAGCAGCATCCTATACGCGGGCATGGCTTTCTTT
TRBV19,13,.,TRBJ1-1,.,CASSMDTDTEAFF,TGTGCCAGTAGTATGGACACAGACACTGAAGCTTTCTTT
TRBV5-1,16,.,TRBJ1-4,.,CASSLAPSGNNEKLFF,TGCGCCAGCAGCTTGGCTCCCTCAGGCAATAATGAAAAACTGTTTTTT
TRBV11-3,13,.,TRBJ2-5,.,CASSSPESETQYF,TGTGCCAGCAGCTCCCCCGAGAGTGAGACCCAGTACTTC
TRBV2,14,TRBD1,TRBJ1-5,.,CASSVTGGNQPQHF,TGTGCCAGCAGCGTGACAGGGGGCAATCAGCCCCAGCATTTT
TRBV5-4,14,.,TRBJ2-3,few,CASTQRGSTDTQYF,TGTGCCAGCACCCAGAGGGGGAGCACAGATACGCAGTATTTT
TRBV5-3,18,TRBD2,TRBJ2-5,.,CARSLGLARGESQETQYF,TGTGCCAGAAGCCTCGGACTAGCCCGGGGGGAGAGCCAAGAGACCCAGTACTTC
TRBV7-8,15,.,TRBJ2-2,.,CASSRGTADSGELFF,TGTGCCAGCAGCCGCGGGACAGCAGATAGCGGGGAGCTGTTTTTT
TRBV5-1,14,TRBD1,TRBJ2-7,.,CASSLTDRVEEQYF,TGCGCCAGCAGCCTGACCGACAGGGTTGAAGAGCAGTACTTC
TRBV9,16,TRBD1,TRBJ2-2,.,CASSSFFTGATGELFF,TGTGCCAGCAGCTCCTTCTTCACAGGGGCCACCGGGGAGCTGTTTTTT
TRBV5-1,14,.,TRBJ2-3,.,CASSTGQRTDTQYF,TGCGCCAGCAGCACCGGACAGCGCACAGATACGCAGTATTTT
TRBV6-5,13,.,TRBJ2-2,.,CASSLLNTGELFF,TGTGCCAGCAGCCTACTGAACACCGGGGAGCTGTTTTTT
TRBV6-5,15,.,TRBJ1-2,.,CASSYTGRARYGYTF,TGTGCCAGCAGTTACACAGGCCGCGCCCGCTATGGCTACACCTTC
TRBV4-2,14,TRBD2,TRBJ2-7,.,CATGGRGGLVEQYF,TGTGCCACCGGAGGGAGGGGAGGCCTTGTCGAGCAGTACTTC
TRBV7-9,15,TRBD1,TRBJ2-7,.,CASSPSGTADYEQYF,TGTGCCAGCAGCCCTTCCGGGACAGCGGACTACGAGCAGTACTTC
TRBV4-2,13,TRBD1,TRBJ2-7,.,CASSQGQGREQYF,TGTGCCAGCAGCCAAGGACAGGGGAGGGAGCAGTACTTC
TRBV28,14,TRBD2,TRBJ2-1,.,CASTPWGGYNEQFF,TGTGCCAGCACCCCCTGGGGGGGGTACAATGAGCAGTTCTTC
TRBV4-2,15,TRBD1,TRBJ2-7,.,CASSPPGQGIGEQYF,TGTGCCAGCAGCCCCCCGGGACAGGGGATTGGGGAGCAGTACTTC
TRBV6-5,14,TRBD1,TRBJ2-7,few,CASSRTGGPYEQYF,TGTGCCAGCAGCCGCACAGGGGGGCCCTACGAGCAGTACTTC
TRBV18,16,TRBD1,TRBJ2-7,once,CASSYKLGTDAYEQYF,TGTGCCAGCTCTTACAAACTCGGGACAGACGCCTACGAGCAGTACTTC
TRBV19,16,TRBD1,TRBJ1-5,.,CASRSAGQGSNQPQHF,TGTGCCAGTAGAAGCGCTGGACAGGGTAGCAATCAGCCCCAGCATTTT
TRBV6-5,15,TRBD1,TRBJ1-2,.,CASSYSRTGGSGYTF,TGTGCCAGCAGTTACTCCCGGACAGGGGGCAGTGGCTACACCTTC
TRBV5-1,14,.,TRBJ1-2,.,CASSLGSANYGYTF,TGCGCCAGCAGCTTGGGGTCAGCTAACTATGGCTACACCTTC
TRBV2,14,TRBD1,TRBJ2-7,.,CASSEGDRVYEQYF,TGTGCCAGCAGTGAAGGGGACAGGGTCTACGAGCAGTACTTC
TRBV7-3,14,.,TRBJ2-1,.,CASSPEGLDNEQFF,TGTGCCAGCAGTCCCGAAGGACTTGACAATGAGCAGTTCTTC
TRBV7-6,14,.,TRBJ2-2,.,CASSPSSSTWELFF,TGTGCCAGCAGCCCGAGCTCATCAACCTGGGAGCTGTTTTTT
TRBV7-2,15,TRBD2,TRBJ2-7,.,CASSLTSGGTGEQYF,TGTGCCAGCAGCTTAACAAGCGGGGGGACGGGGGAGCAGTACTTC
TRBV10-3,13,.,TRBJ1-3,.,CAIFSISGNTIYF,TGTGCCATCTTTAGTATCTCTGGAAACACCATATATTTT
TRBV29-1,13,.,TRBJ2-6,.,CSVQGTGANVLTF,TGCAGCGTTCAGGGAACCGGGGCCAACGTCCTGACTTTC
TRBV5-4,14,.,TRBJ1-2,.,CASSLDQGNYGYTF,TGTGCCAGCAGCTTGGATCAGGGGAACTATGGCTACACCTTC
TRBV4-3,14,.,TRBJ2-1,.,CASSPRQGRNEQFF,TGCGCCAGCAGCCCCAGGCAGGGCCGAAATGAGCAGTTCTTC
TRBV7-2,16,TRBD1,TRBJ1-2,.,CANSLAPGQGNYGYTF,TGTGCCAACAGCTTAGCTCCGGGACAGGGGAACTATGGCTACACCTTC
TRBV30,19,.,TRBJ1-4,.,CAWSGRRILARGRSEKLFF,TGTGCCTGGAGCGGACGGAGGATTCTCGCCAGGGGCAGGAGTGAAAAACTGTTTTTT
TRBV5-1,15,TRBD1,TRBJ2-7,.,CASSFGTGNTYEQYF,TGCGCCAGCAGCTTCGGGACAGGGAACACCTACGAGCAGTACTTC
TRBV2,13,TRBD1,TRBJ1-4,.,CASKGTGFEKLFF,TGTGCCAGCAAAGGGACAGGGTTTGAAAAACTGTTTTTT
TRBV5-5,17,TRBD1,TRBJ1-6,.,CASSSGQAGLRNSPLHF,TGTGCCAGCAGCTCAGGACAGGCCGGGCTTAGGAATTCACCCCTCCACTTT
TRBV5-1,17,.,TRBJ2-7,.,CASSSPRRAVSSYEQYF,TGCGCCAGCAGCTCCCCGAGGAGGGCGGTGAGCTCCTACGAGCAGTACTTC